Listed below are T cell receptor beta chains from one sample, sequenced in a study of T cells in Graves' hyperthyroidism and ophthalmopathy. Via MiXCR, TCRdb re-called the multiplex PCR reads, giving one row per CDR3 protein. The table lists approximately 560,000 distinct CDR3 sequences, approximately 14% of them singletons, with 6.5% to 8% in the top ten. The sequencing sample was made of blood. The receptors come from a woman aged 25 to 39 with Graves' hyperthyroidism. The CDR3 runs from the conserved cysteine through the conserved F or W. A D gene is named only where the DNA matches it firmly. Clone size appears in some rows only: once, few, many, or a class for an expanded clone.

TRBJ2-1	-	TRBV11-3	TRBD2	CASSTGLAGEYEQFF	TGTGCCAGCAGCACAGGACTAGCGGGAGAGTATGAGCAGTTCTTC
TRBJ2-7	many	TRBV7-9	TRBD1	CASSLAAGQGEYEQYF	TGTGCCAGCAGCTTAGCGGCAGGGCAGGGGGAGTACGAGCAGTACTTC
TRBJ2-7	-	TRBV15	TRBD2	CATSRDLASGNSPSYEQYF	TGTGCCACCAGCAGAGATCTGGCTAGCGGGAACAGCCCATCCTACGAGCAGTACTTC
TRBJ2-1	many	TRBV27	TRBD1	CASSILQGYNEQFF	TGTGCCAGCAGTATACTACAGGGGTACAATGAGCAGTTCTTC
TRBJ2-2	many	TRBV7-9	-	CASSSRRLNTGELFF	TGTGCCAGCAGCTCAAGACGGCTGAACACCGGGGAGCTGTTTTTT
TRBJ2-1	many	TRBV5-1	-	CASSLALGPGANEQFF	TGCGCCAGCAGCTTGGCTTTGGGCCCAGGTGCGAATGAGCAGTTCTTC
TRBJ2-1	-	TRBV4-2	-	CASSQDWGLTSNEQFF	TGTGCCAGCAGCCAAGACTGGGGCCTTACCTCCAATGAGCAGTTCTTC
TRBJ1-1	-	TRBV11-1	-	CASSLTRRDEAFF	TGTGCCAGCAGCTTAACCCGGCGCGATGAAGCTTTCTTT
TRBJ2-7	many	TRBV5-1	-	CASSLESGNYEQYF	TGCGCCAGCAGCTTGGAGTCGGGAAACTACGAGCAGTACTTC
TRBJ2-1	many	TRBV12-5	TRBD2	CASGRTSGASYNEQFF	TGTGCTAGTGGCCGTACTAGCGGGGCTTCCTACAATGAGCAGTTCTTC
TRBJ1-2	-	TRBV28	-	CASSYTYSTANYGYTF	TGTGCCAGCAGTTATACTTATTCGACAGCCAACTATGGCTACACCTTC
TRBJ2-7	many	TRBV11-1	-	CASSLATAASYEQYF	TGTGCCAGCAGCTTAGCGACGGCAGCCTCCTACGAGCAGTACTTC
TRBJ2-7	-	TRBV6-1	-	CASSETRSYEQYF	TGTGCCAGCAGCGAGACCCGGTCGTACGAGCAGTACTTC
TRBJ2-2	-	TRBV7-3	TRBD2	CASSQSRTSDTGELFF	TGTGCCAGCAGCCAGAGCCGAACTAGCGACACCGGGGAGCTGTTTTTT
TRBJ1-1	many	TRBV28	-	CASSRTGVKRVTEAFF	TGTGCCAGCAGTCGCACGGGGGTCAAACGGGTCACTGAAGCTTTCTTT
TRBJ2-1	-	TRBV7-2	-	CASSLRVTQFF	TGTGCCAGCAGCTTACGGGTAACCCAGTTCTTC